The 27 T cell receptor beta chains in this list originate from one sample, sequenced in a study of neoadjuvant anti-PD-1 for oral cavity cancer. TCRdb's copy holds only in-frame clones and misses some; the assay was immunoSEQ multiplex PCR. The sample contains about 72,000 clones, 83% of which appear only once. Sequencing used PBMCs, obtained before nivolumab (anti-PD-1) treatment. These receptors originate from a person aged 40 to 85 with oral cavity squamous cell carcinoma.

The chain combines TRBV5-4 with TRBJ1-1; 7 positions match TRBD1. Germline V lookup: CDR1 SGHNT, CDR2 YYREEE (reference sequence). CDR3 length equals 14 residues. Trimming at V came to 2 bases and at J to 7 bases, leaving 8 bases not matched to a gene. The CDR3 nucleotides read TGTGCCAGCAGCTTAACCGGGACAGCCATTGAAGCTTTCTTT. Amino acid sequence: CASSLTGTAIEAFF.

The gene calls are TRBV7-9 and TRBJ1-1; D remains unclear. There are 12 residues in the CDR3. Germline V gene sequence: CDR1 SEHNR, CDR2 FQNEAQ (reference sequence). Trimming removed 3 bases from V and 1 base from J, with 3 bases in between. Written as DNA, the CDR3 is TGTGCCAGCAGCTTCAAGAACACTGAAGCTTTCTTT. Translating gives CASSFKNTEAFF.

The V call is TRBV10-3, the J call TRBJ1-1; D gene uncertain. Germline CDR1 is ENHRY and CDR2 is SYGVKD. V gave up 0 bases and J gave up 1 base, with 6 bases separating them. The CDR3 totals 14 residues. The CDR3 spells CAISESETNTEAFF. CDR3 sequence (DNA): TGTGCCATCAGTGAGTCAGAAACGAACACTGAAGCTTTCTTT.

The chain is built from TRBV29-1 and TRBJ1-2; D gene unclear. The germline V gene encodes CDR1 SQVTM and CDR2 ANQGSEA. V was shortened by 5 bases and J by 8 bases, with 15 bases between the two germline ends. This CDR3 is 12 amino acids long. CDR3: CSVTPWGIGYTF. Here the CDR3 DNA reads TGCAGCGTTACCCCTTGGGGTATAGGCTACACCTTC.

This chain links TRBV2 with TRBJ1-1; 7 positions agree with TRBD1. With 1 base clipped from V and 2 bases from J, the junction kept 4 bases outside the gene matches. The CDR3 runs 15 residues. CDR1 SNHLY and CDR2 FYNNEI come from the germline V gene. The CDR3 protein is CASSEGRTGNTEAFF. The CDR3 region has the DNA TGTGCCAGCAGTGAAGGTAGGACAGGCAACACTGAAGCTTTCTTT.

This chain links TRBV13 with TRBJ1-2; D remains unclear. Germline V lookup: CDR1 PRHDT, CDR2 FYEKMQ (reference sequence). The CDR3 consists of 15 residues. Trimming took 0 bases from V and 0 from J, leaving 8 bases between them. The CDR3 sequence: CASSLGAVTNYGYTF. The CDR3, as DNA: TGTGCCAGCAGCTTAGGGGCAGTCACTAACTATGGCTACACCTTC.

The chain is built from TRBV10-3 and TRBJ2-1, with 7 bases matching TRBD1. J was trimmed by 6 bases and V by 3 bases; bases with no gene match: 17. Germline V gene sequence: CDR1 ENHRY, CDR2 SYGVKD. The CDR3 length is 18 residues. CDR3 in DNA: TGTGCCATCAGTGAATCTTGGGACAGATCTTCTGGTGCCAATGAGCAGTTCTTC. It is translated as CAISESWDRSSGANEQFF.

This chain uses TRBV6-5 with TRBJ2-3; the D is unclear. The germline V gene encodes CDR1 MNHEY and CDR2 SVGAGI. Trimming removed 5 bases at V and 1 base at J, with 7 bases between. This CDR3 spans 13 amino acids. The CDR3 nucleotides are TGTGCCAGCAGTCGAGACGGCACAGATACGCAGTATTTT. This encodes CASSRDGTDTQYF.

This clone was detected only once. The genes are TRBV18 and TRBJ1-6; D possibly corresponds to TRBD1 (6 bases). The CDR3 covers 15 residues. CDR1 is KGHSH, CDR2 LQKENI, per germline. V gave up 2 bases and J gave up 9 bases, with 14 bases separating them. CDR3 amino acids: CASSPLTGLGSPLHF. In DNA form, the CDR3 reads TGTGCCAGCTCACCATTAACAGGGTTGGGTTCACCCCTCCACTTT.

As concerns this clone: A read error may account for a junction end that differs from germline. The chain uses TRBV7-7 and TRBJ2-1; maybe TRBD2 (6 bases). The CDR3 length is 16 residues. Germline CDR1 SSHAT, CDR2 FNYEAQ (reference sequence). Written as DNA, the CDR3 is TGTGCTAGCAGCTTAGACGGGGGAAGCTCCTACAATGAGCAGTTCTTC. It translates to CASSLDGGSSYNEQFF.

J is TRBJ1-2 and V is TRBV19; D not resolved. The germline CDR1 and CDR2 sequences are LNHDA and SQIVND (reference sequence). The CDR3 consists of 19 residues. V was clipped by 6 bases and J by 5 bases, with 31 bases between them. The CDR3 loop is CASRARRADRIIPVYGYTF. In DNA, the CDR3 is TGTGCCAGTAGAGCTCGCCGGGCTGATAGAATTATCCCTGTTTATGGCTACACCTTC.

V and J are TRBV2 and TRBJ1-1; D unclear. This CDR3 contains 13 residues. V gave up 4 bases and J gave up 5 bases, with 11 bases separating them. Germline V gives CDR1 SNHLY, CDR2 FYNNEI. Here the CDR3 DNA reads TGTGCCAGCAGTGTATACGAACGAACTGAAGCTTTCTTT. Its protein product is CASSVYERTEAFF.

This chain joins TRBV5-5 and TRBJ1-2, with unresolved D. The CDR3 runs to 13 residues. The germline V and J ends were trimmed by 0 bases and 2 bases, with 5 bases remaining between them. Germline CDR1 is SGHKS and CDR2 is YYEKEE (reference sequence). CDR3 in DNA: TGTGCCAGCAGCTTGGGTGGAAACTATGGCTACACCTTC. Its protein is CASSLGGNYGYTF.

This clone occurred once. J is TRBJ1-1 and V is TRBV6-1, with D perhaps TRBD1 (5 bases). The CDR3 length is 14 residues. The germline V gene encodes CDR1 MNHNS and CDR2 SASEGT. The V end was cut by 7 bases, the J end by 5 bases, with 17 bases between. The CDR3 nucleotides read TGTGCCAGCACCGGGGCCAGTTCGGGGACTGAAGCTTTCTTT. Its protein is CASTGASSGTEAFF.

The chain couples TRBV19 to TRBJ1-1, with TRBD1 matching over 8 bases. Germline V gene data show CDR1 as LNHDA and CDR2 as SQIVND (reference sequence). Trimming cost V 6 bases and J 1 base; bases outside gene matches: 4. The CDR3 is 14 residues long. The DNA for the CDR3 is TGTGCCAGTAGGACACAGGGGGAGAACACTGAAGCTTTCTTT. Translated, it gives CASRTQGENTEAFF.

This clone was counted between two and nine times. V and J are TRBV5-4 and TRBJ2-5, with D unresolved. The CDR3 spans 13 residues. Trimming left V 1 base short and J 4 bases short, with 8 bases between. Germline loops: CDR1 SGHNT, CDR2 YYREEE (reference sequence). In DNA form, the CDR3 reads TGTGCCAGCAGCTTGTTGCCCGGAGAGACCCAGTACTTC. This translates into CASSLLPGETQYF.

This rearrangement joins TRBV4-2 to TRBJ2-7, with D tentatively TRBD2 (6 bases). The germline V gene encodes CDR1 LGHNA and CDR2 YNFKEQ. The V end was cut by 0 bases, the J end by 2 bases, with 17 bases between. This CDR3 is 17 amino acids long. CDR3 nucleotides: TGTGCCAGCAGCCAAGACGAGGCCGGGAGTGGGGCCTACGAGCAGTACTTC. Its protein product is CASSQDEAGSGAYEQYF.

This clone was observed a handful of times. The chain employs TRBV7-8 and TRBJ2-3; D is uncertain. The CDR3 runs 12 residues. Germline CDR1 SGHVS, CDR2 FQNEAQ. The V end was cut by 2 bases, the J end by 5 bases, with 5 bases between. CDR3 sequence (DNA): TGTGCCAGCAGCTTAAATATAGATACGCAGTATTTT. Amino acids: CASSLNIDTQYF. The full variable domain, with the rest looked up from reference TRBV7-8 and TRBJ2-3, is GAGVSQSPRYKVAKRGQDVALRCDPISGHVSLFWYQQALGQGPEFLTYFQNEAQLDKSGLPSDRFFAERPEGSVSTLKIQRTQQEDSAVYLCASSLNIDTQYFGPGTRLTVL.

A note on this clone: Compared with germline, one end of the junction differs, possibly owing to a read error. J is TRBJ2-5 and V is TRBV7-2; 12 nucleotides line up with TRBD2. Germline CDR1 reads SGHTA; CDR2 reads FQGNSA. This CDR3 region has 14 residues. CDR3 sequence reads: CASSLAGGQETQYF. The CDR3 DNA reads as TGTGCCAGCAGCCTAGCGGGGGGGCAGGAGACCCAGTACTTC.

The chain employs TRBV7-9 and TRBJ2-1, with 12 bases lining up with TRBD2. The V gene end was trimmed by 5 bases and the J gene end by 4 bases; junction bases not matched to a gene: 9. This CDR3 comprises 17 residues. Germline assignment: CDR1 SEHNR and CDR2 FQNEAQ (reference sequence). The CDR3 nucleotides are TGTGCCAGCAGCCCGACTAGCGGGGGATTCACTTACAATGAGCAGTTCTTC. Protein: CASSPTSGGFTYNEQFF.

The J gene is TRBJ2-7, the V gene TRBV29-1, with TRBD1 as a possible D gene (6 bases). V was pared by 6 bases and J by 2 bases, with 11 bases between. The CDR3 has 12 residues. Germline V gene data show CDR1 as SQVTM and CDR2 as ANQGSEA. CDR3 bases: TGCAGCGTCGCTTGGACAGCCTACGAGCAGTACTTC. This sequence encodes CSVAWTAYEQYF.

This chain links TRBV5-1 with TRBJ1-2, with D perhaps matching TRBD1 (5 bases). The CDR3 loop spans 17 amino acids. V was trimmed by 3 bases and J by 0 bases, leaving 18 bases between them. Germline V CDR1 and CDR2: SGHRS, YFSETQ. In DNA, the CDR3 is TGCGCCAGCAGCTCCTTCGGGGCCTGGGGATCTAACTATGGCTACACCTTC. As protein: CASSSFGAWGSNYGYTF.

This clone has only one observation. The chain links TRBV11-3 to TRBJ2-2, with TRBD1 identical over 7 bases. The length of the CDR3 is 12 residues. After removal of 8 bases from V and 5 bases from J, the junction contained 2 bases not matched to a gene. Germline V gene lookup returns CDR1 SGHNT and CDR2 YENEEA. In nucleotides, the CDR3 is TGTGCCAGCGGGACAGAAACCGGGGAGCTGTTTTTT. Its translation is CASGTETGELFF.

The CDR3 region has the DNA TGTGCCAGCAGTTTGGGGGGTGCGGGACCCGGGGAGCTGTTTTTT. This encodes CASSLGGAGPGELFF. The rearrangement uses TRBV27 and TRBJ2-2; a weak D match, TRBD2 (6 bases). The CDR3 has 15 amino acids. V shed 3 bases and J shed 6 bases, with 14 bases lying between them. Per germline, CDR1 MNHEY and CDR2 SMNVEV (reference sequence).

The V call is TRBV9, the J call TRBJ2-5; weak D call: TRBD1 (5 bases). Germline CDR1 and CDR2: SGDLS and YYNGEE. The CDR3 is made up of 14 amino acids. The germline V and J ends were trimmed by 0 bases and 5 bases, with 11 bases remaining between them. The CDR3 DNA reads TGTGCCAGCAGCGTAGGGCAGGGTGGGGAGACCCAGTACTTC. Translation gives CASSVGQGGETQYF. Full variable domain (rest looked up from reference TRBV9 and TRBJ2-5): DSGVTQTPKHLITATGQRVTLRCSPRSGDLSVYWYQQSLDQGLQFLIQYYNGEERAKGNILERFSAQQFPDLHSELNLSSLELGDSALYFCASSVGQGGETQYFGPGTRLLVL.

The chain is built from TRBV4-1 and TRBJ1-2; TRBD1 aligns across 7 bases. The ends lost 2 bases at V and 1 base at J; junction bases unmatched: 7. In germline, CDR1 is MGHRA, CDR2 YSYEKL. This CDR3 comprises 16 residues. The CDR3 bases are TGCGCCAGCAGCCAACCCCAAGGGGGCCGTAACTATGGCTACACCTTC. It is translated as CASSQPQGGRNYGYTF.

This chain joins TRBV7-9 and TRBJ2-1; maybe TRBD2 (5 bases). The CDR3 contains 16 residues. Germline V gene data show CDR1 as SEHNR and CDR2 as FQNEAQ (reference sequence). Trimming took off 4 bases at V and 0 bases at J, with 13 bases between the two ends. The CDR3 bases are TGTGCCAGCAGCTCCTTCGGGGTGAGCTCCTACAATGAGCAGTTCTTC. Protein sequence: CASSSFGVSSYNEQFF.